This record looks at one T cell receptor (beta chain) sequence and its context. With 0 bases removed from V and 4 bases from J, the gap between germline ends came to 10 bases. The CDR3 totals 14 residues. Germline loops: CDR1 SGHTS, CDR2 YDEGEE. Via MiXCR, TCRdb re-called the RT-PCR reads, giving one row per CDR3 protein. The sample yields about 680,000 distinct CDR3 sequences, 13% to 15% seen once. This chain uses TRBV5-8 with TRBJ1-2; D remains unclear. This clonotype was obtained from a female donor in good health, serving as a healthy control. The sample taken for sequencing was memory CD4+ T cells from blood. Here the CDR3 reads CASSLGPERYGYTF. CDR3 nucleotide sequence: TGTGCCAGCAGCTTGGGCCCGGAACGCTATGGCTACACCTTC. The variable domain in full, with the rest retrieved from reference TRBV5-8 and TRBJ1-2, is EAGVTQSPTHLIKTRGQQATLRCSPISGHTSVYWYQQALGLGLQFLLWYDEGEERNRGNFPPRFSGRQFPNYSSELNVNALELEDSALYLCASSLGPERYGYTFGSGTRLTVV.